This T cell receptor beta chain was recorded in a study of T cells in Graves' hyperthyroidism and ophthalmopathy (dated by TCRdb to about 2019). At the level of the whole study: Peripheral blood samples were taken at the time of initial diagnosis, prior to any treatment. For training and testing, the roughly 100 patients in the discovery cohort were randomly divided in a 7:3 ratio. To identify distinguishing TCR V-J signatures, a discovery cohort of around 100 patients was used, comprising 40 to 45 with Graves' ophthalmopathy and some 60 with stable Graves' hyperthyroidism. An independent validation cohort of under 20 hyperthyroidism patients and approximately 17 patients who later progressed to ophthalmopathy tested prospective prediction of ophthalmopathy. Following sampling, methimazole starting at 30 mg daily was given to hyperthyroidism patients, and high-dose intravenous methylprednisolone was given to ophthalmopathy patients. The paper reports TCR Vbeta CDR3 sequencing of some 140 peripheral blood samples: approximately 41 ophthalmopathy, about 75 hyperthyroidism and around 17 progressor patients. The study also compared thyroid tissue and blood T-cell repertoires from a handful of Graves' hyperthyroidism patients. What the work shows at the level of the full study, not this receptor alone: No statistical method was used to set the sample size in advance, and investigators knew the group allocation. In cross-validation, a model built on a 13 V-J signature told ophthalmopathy apart from stable hyperthyroidism with just under 90% sensitivity and around 84% specificity, and in testing the same model reached 80%/75%. During validation, the model predicted progression to ophthalmopathy a median of about 6.5 months ahead of onset, with around 71% sensitivity and about 72% specificity. Most expanded thyroid clonotypes (frequency above 0.001) were also detected in blood, a finding suggesting that blood repertoires may reflect thyroid immune responses.

The TCR beta CDR3 regions were amplified from RNA transcripts. For the first round of RT-PCR on the TCR CDR3, the HTBI primer set was used together with the Qiagen OneStep RT-PCR kit. Libraries were constructed in a second round of multiplex PCR, after which size selection and purification were performed. The libraries were sequenced on an Illumina HiSeq2000 using paired-end 100 bp reads. Turning to the authors' computational methods: Raw data were processed with SOAPnuke, discarding reads with adapters, uncalled bases, mean Phred below 15, or no exact constant-primer or identifier match. COPE v1.2.5 was used to merge high-quality paired reads, and clonotypes were defined as unique nucleotide sequences. MiTCR v1.1 was used to align clonotypes to the IMGT TRBV, TRBD and TRBJ reference segments. Analysis was restricted to V-J combinations with a frequency above 0.0001, which covered about 99% of repertoires. The TCS score was defined as F50 (clonal expansion) divided by E x V (chaos), with BLOSUM62-based TCRdist calculated between CDR3 peptides within each V-J. Welch's t-statistics and random forest reduced roughly 530 V-J features to fewer than 15, which were used in a naive Bayes classifier (R e1071). TCRdb's own reprocessing of the public reads used fastp at Q25 and MiXCR and kept productive beta chains. Identical CDR3 proteins give one entry, which carries the most common genes and DNA. The V and J calls come from TCRdb's annotation, not from the publication. For this sample the table gives around 300,000 distinct CDR3 sequences, of which approximately 26% were detected only once. The ten largest clones take up more than 25% of the sample.

Many counts were recorded for this clonotype. Its antigen is not yet known. Base-call qualities are not available, and no considerably larger clone is one nucleotide away. Hyperthyroidism patients were aged 18 to 65 years and newly diagnosed, with disease duration of less than 2 months. Patients with uncontrolled infections, other autoimmune diseases, pregnancy or lactation were excluded. Diagnoses were established on the basis of clinical symptoms, serum thyroxine and TRAb, thyroid ultrasound, and orbital computed tomography. For progressor patients, blood was drawn at the first diagnosis of hyperthyroidism, before any ophthalmopathy symptoms had appeared. PBMCs were isolated from more than 9 ml of fresh peripheral blood by Ficoll-Paque density gradient centrifugation. Progressor patients were initially diagnosed with Graves' hyperthyroidism and developed ophthalmopathy during follow-up. Total RNA was extracted with Trizol reagent, and quality was checked on an Agilent 2100 Bioanalyzer.

Via the germline V gene (reference sequence), CDR1 is DFQATT and CDR2 SNEGSKA. The CDR3, from cysteine to phenylalanine, totals 14 residues. Solely the CDR3 DNA is kept, with 42 bases framed from the first base. At the junction V is shortened by 3 bases and J by 4 bases; bases outside the gene matches: 6. Material for sequencing was blood. The V and J genes are TRBV20-1 and TRBJ2-7; 10 junctional bases match TRBD1. The TCR originated in a man between 40 and 49 years old with Graves' hyperthyroidism that later progressed to Graves' ophthalmopathy. The CDR3 corresponds to CSARWLGQGYEQYF. The nucleotide sequence reads TGCAGTGCTAGGTGGTTGGGACAGGGGTACGAGCAGTACTTC.